Below are 15 T cell receptor beta chains sequenced from a single sample in a study of CD8 T cells in Susac syndrome. The RNA, about 0.5 to 1 ug, was put through reverse transcription using random hexamers. In TCRdb, the immunoSEQ multiplex PCR reads were re-called with MiXCR into one record per CDR3 protein. The sample has about 190,000 distinct CDR3 sequences; under 97% are singletons. Specimen: CD4+ T cells from PBMCs. These receptors all come from a human donor with Susac syndrome.

The chain couples TRBV20-1 to TRBJ2-6; D gene uncertain. V shed 5 bases and J shed 0 bases, with 8 bases lying between them. Per the germline V gene, CDR1 is DFQATT and CDR2 is SNEGSKA (reference sequence). The CDR3 runs to 14 residues. This CDR3 is CSASPSSGANVLTF. The DNA for the CDR3 is TGCAGTGCTTCCCCGAGCTCTGGGGCCAACGTCCTGACTTTC.

The CDR3 sequence is CASLPGGRVLNEKLFF. DNA of the CDR3: TGTGCCAGCCTACCGGGCGGCAGGGTCCTAAATGAAAAACTGTTTTTT. The chain couples TRBV12-3 or TRBV12-4 to TRBJ1-4, with TRBD1 as a possible D gene (5 bases). The CDR3 is 16 amino acids. V dropped 8 bases and J dropped 5 bases, with 21 bases sitting between them.

The rearrangement uses TRBV9 and TRBJ2-2; D is perhaps TRBD1 (6 bases). CDR3 size: 15 residues. V lost 4 bases to trimming and J lost 7 bases, with 17 bases between them. The germline gives CDR1 SGDLS, CDR2 YYNGEE. The CDR3 DNA reads as TGTGCCAGCAGCCTAGATATCCAGGGGAACGGGGAGCTGTTTTTT. Translating it yields CASSLDIQGNGELFF. The complete variable domain, with remaining parts taken from reference TRBV9 and TRBJ2-2, reads DSGVTQTPKHLITATGQRVTLRCSPRSGDLSVYWYQQSLDQGLQFLIQYYNGEERAKGNILERFSAQQFPDLHSELNLSSLELGDSALYFCASSLDIQGNGELFFGEGSRLTVL.

The V call is TRBV24-1, the J call TRBJ2-1, with 13 nucleotides matching TRBD2. J was trimmed by 3 bases and V by 2 bases; bases with no gene match: 9. The CDR3 has 19 amino acids. Germline V CDR1 and CDR2: KGHDR, SFDVKD. As DNA, the CDR3 is TGTGCCACCAGTGATTCAAAGACTAGCGGGGGGACCCACTACAATGAGCAGTTCTTC. Its translation: CATSDSKTSGGTHYNEQFF.

The chain joins TRBV7-9 to TRBJ2-2, with 10 bases fitting TRBD1. The V gene's germline CDR1 is SEHNR and CDR2 FQNEAQ (reference sequence). The trim removed 4 bases at V and 3 bases at J, leaving 2 bases unmatched. The CDR3 loop spans 15 amino acids. The CDR3 coding sequence is TGTGCCAGCAGCTCAGGGACAGGGGACACCGGGGAGCTGTTTTTT. It yields the protein CASSSGTGDTGELFF.

The J gene is TRBJ2-1, the V gene TRBV28; no definite D call. Germline CDR1 is MDHEN and CDR2 is SYDVKM. The length of the CDR3 is 15 residues. Trimming took off 5 bases at V and 0 bases at J, with 11 bases between the two ends. CDR3 nucleotides: TGTGCCAGCAGTGGGGAAGGTTACTCCTACAATGAGCAGTTCTTC. It translates to CASSGEGYSYNEQFF.

The CDR3 coding sequence is TGTGCCGCCCAGGGAGGTAGGACCCAGTACTTC. This translates into CAAQGGRTQYF. The chain employs TRBV3-1 and TRBJ2-5, with D possibly matching TRBD2 (6 bases). Germline-derived CDR1 and CDR2 are LGHDT and YNNKEL (reference sequence). Trimming pared 11 bases from V and 7 bases from J, leaving 14 bases between. The CDR3 loop spans 11 amino acids.

The V and J genes are TRBV7-9 and TRBJ2-1, with 9 bases lining up with TRBD2. The trim removed 3 bases at V and 3 bases at J, leaving 6 bases unmatched. In germline, CDR1 is SEHNR, CDR2 FQNEAQ (reference sequence). CDR3 length: 16 residues. This CDR3 reads CASSFFAGGIYNEQFF. Written as DNA, the CDR3 is TGTGCCAGCAGCTTCTTTGCGGGGGGGATCTACAATGAGCAGTTCTTC.

The rearrangement joins TRBV15 to TRBJ2-3; 9 nucleotides match TRBD2. V was clipped by 0 bases and J by 1 base; unmatched bases: 8. Germline loops: CDR1 LNHNV, CDR2 YYDKDF (reference sequence). The CDR3 has 18 residues. The CDR3 protein is CATSRDASLAGGTDTQYF. In DNA, the CDR3 is TGTGCCACCAGCAGAGATGCCTCACTAGCGGGCGGCACAGATACGCAGTATTTT.

The chain has TRBV5-1 and TRBJ1-2, with 7 bases matching TRBD1. Germline CDR1 and CDR2: SGHRS and YFSETQ. The junction had 11 bases not matched to a gene; V was cut back by 3 bases and J by 9 bases. The CDR3 runs to 14 residues. DNA of the CDR3: TGCGCCAGCAGCTCTGGACAGGACCCTAGGAGCTACACCTTC. It specifies CASSSGQDPRSYTF. Complete variable domain (other parts from reference TRBV5-1 and TRBJ1-2): KAGVTQTPRYLIKTRGQQVTLSCSPISGHRSVSWYQQTPGQGLQFLFEYFSETQRNKGNFPGRFSGRQFSNSRSEMNVSTLELGDSALYLCASSSGQDPRSYTFGSGTRLTVV.

J is TRBJ2-3 and V is TRBV9; 10 bases match TRBD2. V lost 0 bases to trimming and J lost 2 bases; unmatched junction nucleotides: 6. This CDR3 region has 17 residues. Germline CDR1 and CDR2: SGDLS and YYNGEE. CDR3 sequence: CASSVGIAGGHTDTQYF. In DNA form, the CDR3 reads TGTGCCAGCAGCGTAGGGATAGCGGGGGGCCACACAGATACGCAGTATTTT.

The rearrangement uses TRBV14 and TRBJ2-5; the D is unclear. CDR1 and CDR2 (germline): SGHDN, FVKESK. The germline V and J ends were trimmed by 5 bases and 4 bases, with 8 bases remaining between them. The CDR3 sequence is 12 residues long. CDR3 protein: CASSFSIETQYF. CDR3 in DNA: TGTGCCAGCAGCTTCAGTATAGAGACCCAGTACTTC.

The chain joins TRBV15 to TRBJ2-7; no clear D. The V end was cut by 0 bases, the J end by 3 bases, with 6 bases between. Germline V lookup: CDR1 LNHNV, CDR2 YYDKDF (reference sequence). The CDR3 covers 13 residues. The CDR3, as DNA: TGTGCCACCAGCAGAGATCGCGGCTACGAGCAGTACTTC. Protein: CATSRDRGYEQYF.

The chain couples TRBV19 to TRBJ2-7, with D unresolved. V gave up 5 bases and J gave up 0 bases, with 8 bases separating them. From germline, CDR1 is LNHDA and CDR2 SQIVND (reference sequence). The CDR3 contains 13 residues. DNA of the CDR3: TGTGCCAGTAGTTCCCCGAACTCCTACGAGCAGTACTTC. Protein: CASSSPNSYEQYF.

The chain links TRBV19 to TRBJ1-5; tentatively, D is TRBD1 (6 bases). Trimming left V 7 bases short and J 2 bases short, with 18 bases between. The CDR3 is 16 residues long. The germline gives CDR1 LNHDA, CDR2 SQIVND (reference sequence). The CDR3 region has the DNA TGTGCCAGTACCGATGAGGGGGGTTACGGCAATCAGCCCCAGCATTTT. Amino acids: CASTDEGGYGNQPQHF.